Detailed here is one TCR beta chain. What it binds is unknown. This sample was included in a study of cytomegalovirus exposure and HLA in healthy donors. Study-wide results and limits: Productive rates of about 90% or about 30% were seen for most TCR beta V segments in an earlier analysis. Cytomegalovirus status was reportedly diagnosed by the classifier with high specificity and sensitivity. A missense DCLRE1C variant was associated with V- and J-gene trimming of TCR beta chains in a later analysis, and an independent cohort replicated the association.

This CDR3 comprises 14 residues. Trimming cost V 0 bases and J 2 bases, with 8 bases left between them. Germline V gene sequence: CDR1 LNHNV, CDR2 YYDKDF (reference sequence). PCR amplification relied on 60 Vbeta primers (plus 13 Jbeta primers). Libraries were prepared by immunoSEQ multiplex PCR; TCRdb keeps only in-frame clonotypes and omits some of them. The sample yields around 200,000 clones, 70% to 90% seen once. V is TRBV15 and J is TRBJ2-7; D may be TRBD2 (6 bases). Sequences were obtained from PBMCs. The clonotype comes from a woman in her 50s in good health and CMV-seronegative. CDR3 coding DNA: TGTGCCACCAGCAGAGACGGGAGAACCTACGAGCAGTACTTC. Translation: CATSRDGRTYEQYF.